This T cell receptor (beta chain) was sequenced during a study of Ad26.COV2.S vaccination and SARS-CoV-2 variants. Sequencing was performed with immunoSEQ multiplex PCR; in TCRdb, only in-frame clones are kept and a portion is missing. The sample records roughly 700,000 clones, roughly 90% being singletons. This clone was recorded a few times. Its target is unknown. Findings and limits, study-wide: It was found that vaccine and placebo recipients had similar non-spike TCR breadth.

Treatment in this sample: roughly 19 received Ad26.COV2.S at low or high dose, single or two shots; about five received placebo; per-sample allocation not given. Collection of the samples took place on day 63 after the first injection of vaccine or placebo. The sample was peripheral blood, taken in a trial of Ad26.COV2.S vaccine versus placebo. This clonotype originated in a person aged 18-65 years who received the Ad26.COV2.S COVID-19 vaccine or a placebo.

The CDR3 DNA reads TGTGCCAGCAGCTTGACAGGGGAGGGAAACACCATATATTTT. Its protein is CASSLTGEGNTIYF. This rearrangement joins TRBV25-1 to TRBJ1-3; 8 positions agree with TRBD1. Germline loops: CDR1 MGHDK, CDR2 SYGVNS. The J segment lost 4 bases and the V segment lost 6 bases, leaving 5 bases of the junction unmatched. The CDR3 is 14 amino acids.